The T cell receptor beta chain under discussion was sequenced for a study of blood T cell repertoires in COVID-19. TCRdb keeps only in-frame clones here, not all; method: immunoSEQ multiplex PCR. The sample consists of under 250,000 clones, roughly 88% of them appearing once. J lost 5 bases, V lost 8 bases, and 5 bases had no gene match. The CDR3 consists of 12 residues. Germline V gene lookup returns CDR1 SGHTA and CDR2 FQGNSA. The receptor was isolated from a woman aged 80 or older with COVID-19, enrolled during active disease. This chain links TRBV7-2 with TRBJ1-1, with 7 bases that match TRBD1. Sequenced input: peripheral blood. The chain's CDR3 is CASRHRGTEAFF. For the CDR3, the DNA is TGTGCCAGCCGCCACAGGGGTACTGAAGCTTTCTTT. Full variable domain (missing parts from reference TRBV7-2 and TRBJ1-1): GAGVSQSPSNKVTEKGKDVELRCDPISGHTALYWYRQSLGQGLEFLIYFQGNSAPDKSGLPSDRFSAERTGGSVSTLTIQRTQQEDSAVYLCASRHRGTEAFFGQGTRLTVV.